The clone carrying this T cell receptor (beta chain) has a count of ten or more. The record originates from a study of blood T cell repertoires in COVID-19. Overall study context: Acute-phase and convalescent COVID-19 samples originated in the United States, Italy and Spain.

The method was immunoSEQ multiplex PCR; TCRdb's version includes in-frame clones alone and lacks a portion of them. The sample lists 200,000 to 250,000 clones; approximately 92% were seen once. Trimming removed 4 bases from V and 7 bases from J; junction bases left unmatched: 10. CDR3 length: 15 residues. CDR1 LNHDA and CDR2 SQIVND come from the germline V gene (reference sequence). Sequencing was performed on PBMCs or T cells enriched from blood (not recorded which). This chain links TRBV19 with TRBJ2-1; 7 bases are shared with TRBD1. The TCR was taken from a woman younger than 30 in a cohort exposed to, infected with or recovered from COVID-19 (not recorded which). The CDR3 DNA follows: TGTGCCAGTAGTACCGACAGGGAAAGGGTGAATGAGCAGTTCTTC. Translation: CASSTDRERVNEQFF.